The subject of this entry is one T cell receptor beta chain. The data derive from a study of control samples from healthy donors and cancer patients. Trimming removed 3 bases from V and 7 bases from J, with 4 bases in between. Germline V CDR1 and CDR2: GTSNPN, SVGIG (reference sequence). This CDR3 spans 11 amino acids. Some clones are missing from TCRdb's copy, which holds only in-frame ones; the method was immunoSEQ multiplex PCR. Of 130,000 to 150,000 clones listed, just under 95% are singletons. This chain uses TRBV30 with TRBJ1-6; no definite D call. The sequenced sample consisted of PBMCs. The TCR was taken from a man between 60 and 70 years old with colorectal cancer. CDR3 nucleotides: TGTGCCTGGAGCGCAAATTCACCCCTCCACTTT. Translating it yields CAWSANSPLHF.